These 30 T cell receptor beta chains share one sample of origin, sequenced in a study of blood T cell repertoires in COVID-19. TCRdb's copy holds only in-frame clones and misses some; the assay was immunoSEQ multiplex PCR. The repertoire holds about 70,000 clones, with about 82% as singletons. The sequenced sample consisted of peripheral blood. Receptor source: a woman between 55 and 75 years old with acute or convalescent COVID-19.

This clone was seen only a few times. The CDR3 reads CATSDTGLAASNEQFF. CDR3 DNA: TGTGCCACCAGTGACACAGGACTAGCGGCAAGCAATGAGCAGTTCTTC. The chain has TRBV24-1 and TRBJ2-1; 10 nucleotides match TRBD2. The CDR3 has 16 amino acids. From germline, CDR1 is KGHDR and CDR2 SFDVKD. The V segment lost 4 bases and the J segment 6 bases; nucleotides outside the gene matches: 8.

DNA for the CDR3: TGTGCCAGCAGCCCCTTCGGGGTGGGCACTGAAGCTTTCTTT. It codes for CASSPFGVGTEAFF. This chain connects TRBV7-6 to TRBJ1-1, with D uncertain. CDR1 SGHVS and CDR2 FNYEAQ come from the germline V gene. V shed 5 bases and J shed 4 bases, with 14 bases lying between them. The CDR3 covers 14 residues.

V and J are TRBV5-5 and TRBJ2-7; 12 bases fit TRBD1. Looked up from germline, CDR1 is SGHKS and CDR2 is YYEKEE (reference sequence). V dropped 0 bases and J dropped 4; count of bases not matched to a gene: 2. CDR3 length: 15 residues. CDR3 sequence reads: CASSLVGQGAYEQYF. CDR3 in DNA: TGTGCCAGCAGCTTGGTGGGACAGGGGGCTTACGAGCAGTACTTC.

The CDR3 DNA follows: TGTGCCAGCAGCTTGGGGGCAGACGGTGAGCAGTTCTTC. Protein: CASSLGADGEQFF. This rearrangement joins TRBV5-6 to TRBJ2-1, with D unclear. The CDR3 has 13 amino acids. Germline V gene sequence: CDR1 SGHDT, CDR2 YYEEEE. V lost 0 bases and J lost 9, with 10 bases in between.

This clone turned up a few times. The chain is built from TRBV30 and TRBJ1-2; TRBD1 matches at 8 bases. CDR1 and CDR2 from the germline V gene are GTSNPN and SVGIG (reference sequence). Trimming removed 2 bases from V and 8 bases from J; junction bases left unmatched: 7. The CDR3 has 13 residues. CDR3 nucleotides: TGTGCCTGGAGTAAACAGGGGGGACGGGGCTACACCTTC. This encodes CAWSKQGGRGYTF.

The chain is built from TRBV11-3 and TRBJ2-3; 8 positions agree with TRBD2. The CDR3 loop spans 15 amino acids. J lost 3 bases, V lost 2 bases, and 4 bases had no gene match. The germline V gene has CDR1 SGHNT and CDR2 YENEEA. In nucleotides, the CDR3 is TGTGCCAGCAGCTTATCAGCGGGAGTTACAGATACGCAGTATTTT. It specifies CASSLSAGVTDTQYF.

This clone was seen a single time. The rearrangement links TRBV30 to TRBJ2-1, with 7 bases fitting TRBD1. Germline-derived CDR1 and CDR2 are GTSNPN and SVGIG (reference sequence). V trimming: 5 bases; J trimming: 5 bases; junction bases outside the gene matches: 6. This CDR3 comprises 13 residues. The CDR3 spells CAWVGTAHNEQFF. CDR3 DNA: TGTGCCTGGGTGGGGACAGCCCACAATGAGCAGTTCTTC.

V usage is TRBV5-6 and J usage is TRBJ2-5; D possibly corresponds to TRBD1 (6 bases). The CDR3 has 14 amino acids. Germline loops: CDR1 SGHDT, CDR2 YYEEEE. The germline V and J ends were trimmed by 5 bases and 1 base, with 12 bases remaining between them. CDR3 DNA sequence: TGTGCCAGCAGTACGGGACACGTCCAAGAGACCCAGTACTTC. This codes for CASSTGHVQETQYF. Looking up the rest from reference TRBV5-6 and TRBJ2-5 gives the full variable domain: DAGVTQSPTHLIKTRGQQVTLRCSPKSGHDTVSWYQQALGQGPQFIFQYYEEEERQRGNFPDRFSGHQFPNYSSELNVNALLLGDSALYLCASSTGHVQETQYFGPGTRLLVL.

The V gene is TRBV3-1 (or the pseudogene TRBV3-2), the J gene TRBJ1-3; 12 nucleotides line up with TRBD1. The CDR3 runs to 16 residues. With V trimmed by 2 bases and J by 7 bases, 6 bases remained unmatched. Germline CDR1 and CDR2: LGHDT and YNNKEL (reference sequence). The CDR3 sequence: CASSQKSGTGGNTIYF. CDR3 nucleotides: TGTGCCAGCAGCCAAAAGTCTGGGACAGGGGGCAACACCATATATTTT.

On this clone: The sample holds other DNA sequences that translate to the same CDR3. The chain carries TRBV11-1 and TRBJ1-6, with D tentatively TRBD1 (5 bases). Germline V CDR1 and CDR2: SGHAT, FQDESV (reference sequence). The V end lost 5 bases, the J end lost 7 bases, and 12 bases lay between the germline ends. This CDR3 spans 14 amino acids. The CDR3 loop is CASSLSGVNSPLHF. CDR3 DNA: TGTGCCAGCAGCCTGTCGGGGGTAAATTCACCCCTCCACTTT. Full variable domain (rest looked up from reference TRBV11-1 and TRBJ1-6): EAEVAQSPRYKITEKSQAVAFWCDPISGHATLYWYRQILGQGPELLVQFQDESVVDDSQLPKDRFSAERLKGVDSTLKIQPAELGDSAMYLCASSLSGVNSPLHFGNGTRLTVT.

V is TRBV11-3 and J is TRBJ2-3; 8 bases agree with TRBD2. The CDR3 contains 14 residues. With 4 bases clipped from V and 0 bases from J, the junction kept 0 bases outside the gene matches. Per germline, CDR1 SGHNT and CDR2 YENEEA. DNA of the CDR3: TGTGCCAGCAGCTCTAGCGGGAGCACAGATACGCAGTATTTT. It is translated as CASSSSGSTDTQYF.

V is TRBV18 and J is TRBJ1-5, with D unresolved. Per germline, CDR1 KGHSH and CDR2 LQKENI. CDR3 length equals 14 residues. The V end lost 4 bases, the J end lost 3 bases, and 10 bases lay between the germline ends. CDR3 residues: CASSLADTNQPQHF. CDR3 in DNA: TGTGCCAGCTCACTGGCAGACACCAATCAGCCCCAGCATTTT.

Only a few counts were recorded for this clone. This chain links TRBV2 with TRBJ2-3; 7 positions agree with TRBD2. Per the germline V gene, CDR1 is SNHLY and CDR2 is FYNNEI. V lost 5 bases, J lost 0 bases, and 2 bases stayed unmatched. This CDR3 has 14 amino acids. CDR3 sequence (DNA): TGTGCCAGCAGTCCGCGGGGGAGCACAGATACGCAGTATTTT. It encodes CASSPRGSTDTQYF.

V and J are TRBV18 and TRBJ2-7; D may be TRBD2 (5 bases). Trimming removed 1 base at V and 5 bases at J, with 6 bases between. There are 12 residues in the CDR3. From germline, CDR1 is KGHSH and CDR2 LQKENI. CDR3 nucleotides: TGTGCCAGCTCACCACGAGGGAACGAGCAGTACTTC. Encoded protein: CASSPRGNEQYF.

This chain joins TRBV27 and TRBJ2-2; TRBD1 aligns across 7 bases. The J segment lost 1 base and the V segment lost 6 bases, leaving 5 bases of the junction unmatched. This CDR3 region has 15 residues. Germline CDR1 is MNHEY and CDR2 is SMNVEV (reference sequence). CDR3 sequence reads: CASSRQGVNTGELFF. DNA for the CDR3: TGTGCCAGCAGCAGACAGGGCGTGAACACCGGGGAGCTGTTTTTT.

The CDR3 coding sequence is TGTGCCAGTAGTACCTCGGGGGGGCTTGAGCAGTACTTC. It yields the protein CASSTSGGLEQYF. The V gene is TRBV19, the J gene TRBJ2-7; 8 bases fit TRBD2. Germline trimming cut 4 bases from V and 7 bases from J; bases unmatched to any gene: 6. Germline CDR1 reads LNHDA; CDR2 reads SQIVND (reference sequence). This CDR3 has 13 amino acids.

The chain carries TRBV7-9 and TRBJ1-2; perhaps TRBD1 as D (6 bases). Trimming removed 5 bases from V and 1 base from J, with 17 bases in between. The CDR3 loop spans 16 amino acids. Germline V gives CDR1 SEHNR, CDR2 FQNEAQ (reference sequence). The DNA of the CDR3 is TGTGCCAGCAGCCCCTGGACAGCCCAAATTAACTATGGCTACACCTTC. Amino acids: CASSPWTAQINYGYTF.

The chain couples TRBV3-1 (or the pseudogene TRBV3-2) to TRBJ1-1; no clear D gene. Trimming took 5 bases from V and 11 from J, leaving 12 bases between them. CDR1 LGHDT and CDR2 YNNKEL come from the germline V gene (reference sequence). This CDR3 has 11 amino acids. The CDR3 nucleotides are TGTGCCAGCAGCTCAGGCTCGGTCGCTTTCTTT. Amino acid sequence: CASSSGSVAFF.

The chain joins TRBV19 to TRBJ1-2; 8 nucleotides agree with TRBD1. The V segment lost 3 bases and the J segment 4 bases; nucleotides outside the gene matches: 4. The V gene's germline CDR1 is LNHDA and CDR2 SQIVND (reference sequence). The CDR3 length is 14 residues. CDR3 sequence: CASSIGTGPYGYTF. DNA of the CDR3: TGTGCCAGTAGTATTGGGACAGGACCCTATGGCTACACCTTC. Complete variable domain (other parts from reference TRBV19 and TRBJ1-2): DGGITQSPKYLFRKEGQNVTLSCEQNLNHDAMYWYRQDPGQGLRLIYYSQIVNDFQKGDIAEGYSVSREKKESFPLTVTSAQKNPTAFYLCASSIGTGPYGYTFGSGTRLTVV.

The chain uses TRBV10-3 and TRBJ1-6; the D is unclear. The CDR3 length is 15 residues. Trimming shortened V by 4 bases and J by 7 bases, and 14 bases separated the two germline ends. CDR1 and CDR2 from the germline V gene are ENHRY and SYGVKD. The CDR3 DNA follows: TGTGCCATCAGTGGAGAGGCAGTGATGAATTCACCCCTCCACTTT. It is translated as CAISGEAVMNSPLHF.

V and J are TRBV27 and TRBJ2-1, with TRBD2 matching 9 bases. Trimming removed 6 bases from V and 7 bases from J; junction bases left unmatched: 16. CDR1 and CDR2 (germline): MNHEY, SMNVEV (reference sequence). The CDR3 length is 17 residues. CDR3 residues: CASSLTAPSGKQNEQFF. In DNA form, the CDR3 reads TGTGCCAGCAGCCTCACGGCCCCTAGCGGGAAACAAAATGAGCAGTTCTTC.

This chain joins TRBV3-1 (or the pseudogene TRBV3-2) and TRBJ1-1; tentatively, D is TRBD1 (5 bases). The CDR3 contains 16 residues. Germline-derived CDR1 and CDR2 are LGHDT and YNNKEL (reference sequence). V lost 4 bases and J 1 base, leaving 16 bases between the germline ends. The CDR3 sequence is CASSPSRGVTNTEAFF. The CDR3 DNA reads as TGTGCCAGCAGCCCCTCCCGGGGGGTTACGAACACTGAAGCTTTCTTT.

The chain has TRBV20-1 and TRBJ1-2; 7 bases map to TRBD1. Germline assignment: CDR1 DFQATT and CDR2 SNEGSKA (reference sequence). The CDR3 is 12 residues long. With V trimmed by 3 bases and J by 4 bases, 2 bases remained unmatched. Written as DNA, the CDR3 is TGCAGTGCTAGTGGACAGGTCTATGGCTACACCTTC. Translated, it gives CSASGQVYGYTF.

The J gene is TRBJ1-4, the V gene TRBV7-2; no clear D. This CDR3 is 14 amino acids long. The V gene's germline CDR1 is SGHTA and CDR2 FQGNSA. V was shortened by 5 bases and J by 5 bases, with 12 bases between the two germline ends. The CDR3 DNA follows: TGTGCCAGCAGCCCGGGAACCCGGAATGAAAAACTGTTTTTT. This encodes CASSPGTRNEKLFF.

The chain recombines TRBV7-9 with TRBJ2-7, with TRBD2 matching 12 bases. The V gene end was trimmed by 3 bases and the J gene end by 5 bases; junction bases not matched to a gene: 5. CDR3 length equals 15 residues. CDR1 and CDR2 (germline): SEHNR, FQNEAQ (reference sequence). The CDR3 here is CASSLELAGGHEQYF. CDR3 in DNA: TGTGCCAGCAGCTTGGAGCTAGCGGGGGGGCACGAGCAGTACTTC.

The gene calls are TRBV30 and TRBJ1-6; possible D gene TRBD1, 5 bases. The V end was cut by 0 bases, the J end by 6 bases, with 9 bases between. From germline, CDR1 is GTSNPN and CDR2 SVGIG (reference sequence). This CDR3 has 14 amino acids. The CDR3 is CAWSVNRPNSPLHF. The CDR3 DNA sequence: TGTGCCTGGAGTGTAAACAGGCCTAATTCACCCCTCCACTTT.

Here the CDR3 reads CASSLFAGYNSPLHF. The DNA of the CDR3 is TGTGCCAGCAGTTTATTTGCAGGTTATAATTCACCCCTCCACTTT. The chain employs TRBV27 and TRBJ1-6; no reliable D call. The CDR3 sequence is 15 residues long. The V end was cut by 1 base, the J end by 4 bases, with 8 bases between. Looked up from germline, CDR1 is MNHEY and CDR2 is SMNVEV (reference sequence).

This clone was seen a single time. This chain uses TRBV6-5 with TRBJ1-2; D remains unclear. Germline CDR1 reads MNHEY; CDR2 reads SVGAGI. CDR3 size: 12 residues. The V end was cut by 7 bases, the J end by 2 bases, with 8 bases between. In DNA form, the CDR3 reads TGTGCCAGCACCACACCCAACTATGGCTACACCTTC. Translating gives CASTTPNYGYTF.

The CDR3 region has the DNA TGTGCCAGCAGTCCAGGGGACTATGGCTACACCTTC. It translates to CASSPGDYGYTF. The chain recombines TRBV2 with TRBJ1-2; TRBD1 is a possible D gene (6 bases). Germline CDR1 SNHLY, CDR2 FYNNEI. Trimming cost V 5 bases and J 3 bases, with 7 bases left between them. CDR3 length equals 12 residues.

The CDR3 DNA reads TGCGCCAGCAGCTCCGGAGTAATTGGAAACACCATATATTTT. It translates to CASSSGVIGNTIYF. V gene TRBV5-1 combines with J gene TRBJ1-3; no definite D call. Germline-derived CDR1 and CDR2 are SGHRS and YFSETQ. The CDR3 spans 14 residues. Trimming cost V 3 bases and J 3 bases, with 10 bases left between them.